Sequencing of this T cell receptor beta chain was carried out in a study of shared clonotypes between healthy human individuals. General study findings and limits: Across subsets, estimated richness was generally greater for naive than for memory populations.

An approximately 220 ng quantity of DNA, roughly 29,000 T cell genomes, went into the sorted-subset replicate PCRs. TCRdb keeps only in-frame clones here, not all; method: immunoSEQ multiplex PCR. The profile covers millions of clones, with 85% to 95% appearing a single time and about 0.37% taken by the ten largest. V was shortened by 0 bases and J by 6 bases, with 7 bases between the two germline ends. Germline V lookup: CDR1 SGHRS, CDR2 YFSETQ. This CDR3 region has 13 residues. This clone was recorded a few times. Its antigen is currently unknown. Sample: naive CD4+ T cells from PBMCs. The subset was: CD45RA+ positively selected. This chain uses TRBV5-1 with TRBJ1-5; D unresolved. The clonotype originates from a man younger than 30 in good health. Some clones in this sample may be carry-over from other donors' samples. The CDR3: CASSLAEGQPQHF. CDR3 bases: TGCGCCAGCAGCTTGGCGGAGGGTCAGCCCCAGCATTTT.